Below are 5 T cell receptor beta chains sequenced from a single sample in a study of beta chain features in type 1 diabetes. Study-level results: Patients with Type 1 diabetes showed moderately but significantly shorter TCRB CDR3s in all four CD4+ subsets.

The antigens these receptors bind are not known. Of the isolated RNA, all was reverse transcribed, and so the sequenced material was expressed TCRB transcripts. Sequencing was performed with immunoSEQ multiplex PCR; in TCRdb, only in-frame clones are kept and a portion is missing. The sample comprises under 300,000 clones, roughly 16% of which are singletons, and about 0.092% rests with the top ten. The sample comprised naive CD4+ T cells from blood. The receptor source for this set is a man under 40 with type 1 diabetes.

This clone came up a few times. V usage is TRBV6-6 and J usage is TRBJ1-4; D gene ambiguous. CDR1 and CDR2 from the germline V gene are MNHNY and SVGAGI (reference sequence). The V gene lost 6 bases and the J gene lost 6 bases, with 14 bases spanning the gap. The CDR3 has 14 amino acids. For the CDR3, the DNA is TGTGCCAGCAGAGACAAGATTCTCCATGAAAAACTGTTTTTT. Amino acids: CASRDKILHEKLFF.

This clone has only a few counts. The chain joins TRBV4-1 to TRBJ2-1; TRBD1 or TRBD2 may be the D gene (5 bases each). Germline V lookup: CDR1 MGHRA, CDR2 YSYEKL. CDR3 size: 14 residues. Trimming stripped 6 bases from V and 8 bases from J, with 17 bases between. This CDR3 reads CASSHRGRVDEQFF. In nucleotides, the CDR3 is TGCGCCAGCAGTCACCGGGGCAGAGTGGATGAGCAGTTCTTC.

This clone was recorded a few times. CDR3 coding DNA: TGCGCCAGCAGCCAAGGGACAGGGGCCCCTCCTGGTGAGCAGTTCTTC. Its translation: CASSQGTGAPPGEQFF. The chain couples TRBV4-1 to TRBJ2-1; 9 nucleotides agree with TRBD1. This CDR3 has 16 residues. The germline V gene encodes CDR1 MGHRA and CDR2 YSYEKL. J was trimmed by 9 bases and V by 1 base; bases with no gene match: 10.

CDR3 DNA sequence: TGTGCCAGCTCACCACGGGGCGTAAATGAGCAGTTCTTC. The encoded protein is CASSPRGVNEQFF. V usage is TRBV18 and J usage is TRBJ2-1, with a possible D match to TRBD1 (5 bases). Germline V CDR1 and CDR2: KGHSH, LQKENI. The CDR3 runs 13 residues. Trimming cost V 1 base and J 7 bases, with 8 bases left between them.

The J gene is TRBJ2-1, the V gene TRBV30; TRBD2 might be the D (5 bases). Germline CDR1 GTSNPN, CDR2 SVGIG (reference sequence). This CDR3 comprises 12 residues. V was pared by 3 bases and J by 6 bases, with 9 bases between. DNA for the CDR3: TGTGCCTGGAGGGGGAGCTTCAATGAGCAGTTCTTC. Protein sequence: CAWRGSFNEQFF.